The 14 T cell receptor beta chains below were found in one sample sequenced in a study of T cell changes during pregnancy in multiple sclerosis. Sequenced by immunoSEQ multiplex PCR; TCRdb stores in-frame clones only, minus some. The sample gives tens of thousands of clones, 93% of which show up once; more than 1.5% is in the top ten. The sample here was peripheral blood, taken after pregnancy. The receptor set was obtained from a female donor with multiple sclerosis, enrolled in a pregnancy study.

This clone has only a few counts. This rearrangement joins TRBV5-8 to TRBJ1-1; D uncertain. The CDR3 sequence is 14 residues long. V gave up 0 bases and J gave up 1 base, with 7 bases separating them. Germline loops: CDR1 SGHTS, CDR2 YDEGEE. The CDR3 nucleotides read TGTGCCAGCAGCTTGGGACTTCGGAACACTGAAGCTTTCTTT. It yields the protein CASSLGLRNTEAFF.

The rearrangement links TRBV6-5 to TRBJ2-5; D possibly corresponds to TRBD1 (6 bases). Trimming took 6 bases from V and 2 from J, leaving 16 bases between them. The CDR3 is 15 residues long. Germline CDR1 and CDR2: MNHEY and SVGAGI. The CDR3, as DNA: TGTGCCAGCAGCCGGACAGAACTCGAACAAGAGACCCAGTACTTC. It encodes CASSRTELEQETQYF.

V and J are TRBV7-2 and TRBJ2-7, with 8 bases that match TRBD1. This CDR3 comprises 14 residues. CDR1 is SGHTA, CDR2 FQGNSA, per germline. V dropped 3 bases and J dropped 5; count of bases not matched to a gene: 6. The CDR3 DNA is TGTGCCAGCAGCTTTATGACAGGGGTCGACGAGCAGTACTTC. Amino acids: CASSFMTGVDEQYF.

The chain recombines TRBV6-5 with TRBJ2-1; 7 positions match TRBD2. The CDR3 is 14 residues long. After removal of 0 bases from V and 7 bases from J, the junction contained 3 bases not matched to a gene. CDR1 is MNHEY, CDR2 SVGAGI, per germline. The CDR3 reads CASSYSGTTNEQFF. For the CDR3, the DNA is TGTGCCAGCAGTTACTCGGGGACTACAAATGAGCAGTTCTTC.

This chain uses TRBV4-3 with TRBJ2-7; 9 bases are a match to TRBD2. The V segment lost 0 bases and the J segment 3 bases; nucleotides outside the gene matches: 3. Germline V gives CDR1 LGHNA, CDR2 YSLEER. This CDR3 spans 15 amino acids. CDR3 sequence reads: CASSQDRRGGYEQYF. The CDR3 bases are TGCGCCAGCAGCCAAGATCGGCGGGGGGGCTACGAGCAGTACTTC.

The CDR3 DNA sequence: TGTGCCATCAGTGATTTGCGGGAGGGCCCCAATGAGCAGTTCTTC. Translation: CAISDLREGPNEQFF. The V call is TRBV10-3, the J call TRBJ2-1; TRBD2 matches 9 bases. Trimming at V came to 3 bases and at J to 6 bases, leaving 6 bases not matched to a gene. The CDR3 totals 15 residues. Germline V lookup: CDR1 ENHRY, CDR2 SYGVKD.

The V and J genes are TRBV6-1 and TRBJ1-2; possibly TRBD1 for D (6 bases). The CDR3 runs 14 residues. The germline gives CDR1 MNHNS, CDR2 SASEGT. With 3 bases removed from V and 4 bases from J, the gap between germline ends came to 12 bases. CDR3 region: CASSDGGFIYGYTF. The CDR3, as DNA: TGTGCCAGCAGTGATGGGGGCTTTATCTATGGCTACACCTTC.

This rearrangement joins TRBV9 to TRBJ1-2; tentatively, D is TRBD1 (6 bases). Germline lookup yields CDR1 SGDLS and CDR2 YYNGEE. The CDR3 runs 15 residues. V lost 4 bases and J lost 4, with 17 bases in between. The CDR3 loop is CASSTRDKDPYGYTF. In nucleotides, the CDR3 is TGTGCCAGCAGCACCCGGGACAAGGACCCCTATGGCTACACCTTC.

The J gene is TRBJ1-2, the V gene TRBV14; D remains unclear. The CDR3 spans 13 residues. Germline V lookup: CDR1 SGHDN, CDR2 FVKESK. Deletions cut 4 bases from V and 1 base from J, with 7 bases between. Here the CDR3 reads CASSRLYNYGYTF. The CDR3 DNA reads TGTGCCAGCAGCCGGCTTTATAACTATGGCTACACCTTC.

This rearrangement joins TRBV4-1 to TRBJ1-4; weak D call: TRBD1 (5 bases). Looked up from germline, CDR1 is MGHRA and CDR2 is YSYEKL. The CDR3 is 15 residues long. V was shortened by 1 base and J by 7 bases, with 13 bases between the two germline ends. The CDR3 region has the DNA TGCGCCAGCAGCCAAGTCGGGGGAATCGGTGAAAAACTGTTTTTT. It yields the protein CASSQVGGIGEKLFF.

Only a few counts were recorded for this clone. The chain couples TRBV7-3 to TRBJ1-1; TRBD1 is a possible D gene (6 bases). The CDR3 extends over 13 amino acids. Germline lookup yields CDR1 SGHTA and CDR2 FQGTGA. V lost 2 bases and J 6 bases, leaving 10 bases between the germline ends. In DNA form, the CDR3 reads TGTGCCAGCAGCTTACCAGGGGTCTCTGAAGCTTTCTTT. This codes for CASSLPGVSEAFF.

The chain links TRBV6-4 to TRBJ1-1; tentatively, D is TRBD1 (6 bases). Germline V gene data show CDR1 as MRHNA and CDR2 as SNTAGT. Trimming removed 7 bases at V and 7 bases at J, with 16 bases between. This CDR3 is built from 13 residues. The CDR3 here is CASTETGRNEAFF. CDR3 in DNA: TGTGCCAGCACGGAAACAGGGAGAAATGAAGCTTTCTTT.

The CDR3 nucleotides read TGCGCCAGCAGCCAAGAATTGACGGGAGCGAACACCGGGGAGCTGTTTTTT. Translating gives CASSQELTGANTGELFF. J is TRBJ2-2 and V is TRBV4-1; weak D call: TRBD2 (6 bases). This CDR3 contains 17 residues. Germline CDR1 is MGHRA and CDR2 is YSYEKL. The V end lost 0 bases, the J end lost 0 bases, and 11 bases lay between the germline ends.

The V and J genes are TRBV7-8 and TRBJ1-6; a possible D gene is TRBD1 (5 bases). Per the germline V gene, CDR1 is SGHVS and CDR2 is FQNEAQ. Trimming pared 8 bases from V and 7 bases from J, leaving 15 bases between. The CDR3 runs to 14 residues. The CDR3 DNA is TGTGCCAGCGGGGGGAGAGGGATCAATTCACCCCTCCACTTT. Translated, it gives CASGGRGINSPLHF.